These T cell receptor beta chains were read from a single sample in a study of cytomegalovirus exposure and HLA in healthy donors. This table comes from immunoSEQ multiplex PCR, and its TCRdb copy is limited to in-frame clones, with some not included. The sample has roughly 90,000 clones; around 78% are singletons. What was sequenced was PBMCs. The origin of the receptors is a woman in her thirties or forties in good health and CMV-seropositive. CDR3s include the opening cysteine and the closing phenylalanine or tryptophan. The D gene is left open where the match is weak. Clone size is stated in some rows and not others, as once, few, many or a class when expanded.

cdr3_nt: TGTGCCAGTAGCCAGGATTACTATGGCTACACCTTC
cdr3_aa: CASSQDYYGYTF
d_call: -
v_call: TRBV19
j_call: TRBJ1-2
clone_size: once

cdr3_nt: TGTGCCAGCAGTTATTCAGCTAACTATGGCTACACCTTC
cdr3_aa: CASSYSANYGYTF
d_call: -
v_call: TRBV6-6
j_call: TRBJ1-2
clone_size: -

cdr3_nt: TGTGCCAGCAGCGCCCACGCCACTTTAGACAGAACCGATGAGCAGTTCTTC
cdr3_aa: CASSAHATLDRTDEQFF
d_call: -
v_call: TRBV9
j_call: TRBJ2-1
clone_size: -

cdr3_nt: TGTGCCAGCAGATACCTAAATTCACCCCTCCACTTT
cdr3_aa: CASRYLNSPLHF
d_call: -
v_call: TRBV27
j_call: TRBJ1-6
clone_size: -

cdr3_nt: TGCGCCAGCAGCTTGTTCGCTGGGGCGGCTGAAGCTTTCTTT
cdr3_aa: CASSLFAGAAEAFF
d_call: -
v_call: TRBV5-1
j_call: TRBJ1-1
clone_size: -

cdr3_nt: TGTGCCAGCAGCCAAGGAGCGCACTCCTACAATGAGCAGTTCTTC
cdr3_aa: CASSQGAHSYNEQFF
d_call: -
v_call: TRBV11-2
j_call: TRBJ2-1
clone_size: -

cdr3_nt: TGTGCCAGCAGCTCCCGGGGCGGGAGCTCCTACGAGCAGTACTTC
cdr3_aa: CASSSRGGSSYEQYF
d_call: TRBD2
v_call: TRBV5-4
j_call: TRBJ2-7
clone_size: -

cdr3_nt: TGTGCCAGCAGTTCGCCTCGGGACAGGGCCTATGGCTACACCTTC
cdr3_aa: CASSSPRDRAYGYTF
d_call: TRBD1
v_call: TRBV6-6
j_call: TRBJ1-2
clone_size: -

cdr3_nt: TGTGCCAGCAGCAGTGGTCTTGGCAGGGGGCACACCGGGGAGCTGTTTTTT
cdr3_aa: CASSSGLGRGHTGELFF
d_call: TRBD1
v_call: TRBV7-3
j_call: TRBJ2-2
clone_size: -

cdr3_nt: TGTGCCAGCAGCTACCTGCGGGTGCTCTCCTACAATGAGCAGTTCTTC
cdr3_aa: CASSYLRVLSYNEQFF
d_call: -
v_call: TRBV11-3
j_call: TRBJ2-1
clone_size: -

cdr3_nt: TGCGCCAGCAGTTTTGGACCAAGCCCGGACCTGGAGCGGACTCATGCGGACCAAGAGACCCAGTACTTC
cdr3_aa: CASSFGPSPDLERTHADQETQYF
d_call: -
v_call: TRBV5-1
j_call: TRBJ2-5
clone_size: -

cdr3_nt: TGTGCCAGCAGCAAAGACAGGGCTATGAACACTGAAGCTTTCTTT
cdr3_aa: CASSKDRAMNTEAFF
d_call: TRBD1
v_call: TRBV11-2
j_call: TRBJ1-1
clone_size: -

cdr3_nt: TGTGCCAGTAGTATAGGACTAGCGGGCCGCTCCTACGAGCAGTACTTC
cdr3_aa: CASSIGLAGRSYEQYF
d_call: TRBD2
v_call: TRBV19
j_call: TRBJ2-7
clone_size: -

cdr3_nt: TGTGCCAGCAGCCCCTCGGGACAGGGCGGGACTGAAGCTTTCTTT
cdr3_aa: CASSPSGQGGTEAFF
d_call: TRBD1
v_call: TRBV7-3
j_call: TRBJ1-1
clone_size: -

cdr3_nt: TGTGCCAGCAGTGGGACAGGGATAGGAAACACCATATATTTT
cdr3_aa: CASSGTGIGNTIYF
d_call: TRBD1
v_call: TRBV6-6
j_call: TRBJ1-3
clone_size: once

cdr3_nt: TGTGCCAGCAGTTCCTTAGCGGGAGGGCCCTACGAGCAGTACTTC
cdr3_aa: CASSSLAGGPYEQYF
d_call: TRBD2
v_call: TRBV6-6
j_call: TRBJ2-7
clone_size: -

cdr3_nt: TGTGCCAGCAGTTACTCGGGACTGTCCACAGATACGCAGTATTTT
cdr3_aa: CASSYSGLSTDTQYF
d_call: -
v_call: TRBV6-5
j_call: TRBJ2-3
clone_size: once

cdr3_nt: TGTGCCAGCAGTTTTGAGGGTCCAGAATACAATGAGCAGTTCTTC
cdr3_aa: CASSFEGPEYNEQFF
d_call: -
v_call: TRBV6-6
j_call: TRBJ2-1
clone_size: -

cdr3_nt: TGTGCCAGCAGCTTATCGATTAGCAGCCATGAGCAGTTCTTC
cdr3_aa: CASSLSISSHEQFF
d_call: -
v_call: TRBV7-3
j_call: TRBJ2-1
clone_size: few

cdr3_nt: TGTGCCAGCAGCTTTTTCAATATATTAGGACAGGGGGCAGAGACCCAGTACTTC
cdr3_aa: CASSFFNILGQGAETQYF
d_call: TRBD1
v_call: TRBV13
j_call: TRBJ2-5
clone_size: -

cdr3_nt: TGTGCCAGCAGTTTCGGGACTAGCGGGAGTTACGAGCAGTACTTC
cdr3_aa: CASSFGTSGSYEQYF
d_call: TRBD2
v_call: TRBV6-6
j_call: TRBJ2-7
clone_size: -

cdr3_nt: TGTGCCAGCAGCCAAGATGTCGCCAGGGGGTACGGAAACACCATATATTTT
cdr3_aa: CASSQDVARGYGNTIYF
d_call: TRBD1
v_call: TRBV14
j_call: TRBJ1-3
clone_size: -

cdr3_nt: TGTGCCAGCAGTTGGGGGCGCGGGACTGAAGCTTTCTTT
cdr3_aa: CASSWGRGTEAFF
d_call: -
v_call: TRBV6-4
j_call: TRBJ1-1
clone_size: -

cdr3_nt: TGTGCCAGCAGCTTGAGTCGCGGGAGGGCCGGGGAGCTGTTTTTT
cdr3_aa: CASSLSRGRAGELFF
d_call: TRBD2
v_call: TRBV7-3
j_call: TRBJ2-2
clone_size: -

cdr3_nt: TGTGCCAGCAGTTTATCGAGACAGGGGGGCTATGGCTACACCTTC
cdr3_aa: CASSLSRQGGYGYTF
d_call: TRBD1
v_call: TRBV27
j_call: TRBJ1-2
clone_size: -

cdr3_nt: TGTGCCAGCAGCTCAAGCCCCTACGAGCAGTACTTC
cdr3_aa: CASSSSPYEQYF
d_call: -
v_call: TRBV7-2
j_call: TRBJ2-7
clone_size: -

cdr3_nt: TGTGCCATCAGTGTGGCTAGCGGGAGCTACAATGAGCAGTTCTTC
cdr3_aa: CAISVASGSYNEQFF
d_call: TRBD2
v_call: TRBV10-3
j_call: TRBJ2-1
clone_size: -

cdr3_nt: TGTGCCAGCAGTTACTCTTGGGAGACAGATACGCAGTATTTT
cdr3_aa: CASSYSWETDTQYF
d_call: -
v_call: TRBV6-6
j_call: TRBJ2-3
clone_size: -

cdr3_nt: TGTGCCAGCAGCTTAGCGCCGTCACTAGCGGGAAATTCGGATACGCAGTATTTT
cdr3_aa: CASSLAPSLAGNSDTQYF
d_call: TRBD2
v_call: TRBV7-2
j_call: TRBJ2-3
clone_size: -